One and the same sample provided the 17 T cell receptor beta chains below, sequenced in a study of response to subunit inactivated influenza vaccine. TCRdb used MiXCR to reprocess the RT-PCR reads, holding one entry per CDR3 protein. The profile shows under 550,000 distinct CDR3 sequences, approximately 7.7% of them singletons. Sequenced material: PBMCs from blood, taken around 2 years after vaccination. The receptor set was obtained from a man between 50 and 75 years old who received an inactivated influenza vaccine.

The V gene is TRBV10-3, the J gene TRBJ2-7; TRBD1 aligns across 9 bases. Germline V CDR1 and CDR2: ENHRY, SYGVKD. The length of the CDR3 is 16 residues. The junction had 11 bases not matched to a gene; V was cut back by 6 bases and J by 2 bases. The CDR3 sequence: CAIRQPGQGRAYEQYF. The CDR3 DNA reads TGTGCCATCAGACAACCGGGACAGGGTAGGGCCTACGAGCAGTACTTC.

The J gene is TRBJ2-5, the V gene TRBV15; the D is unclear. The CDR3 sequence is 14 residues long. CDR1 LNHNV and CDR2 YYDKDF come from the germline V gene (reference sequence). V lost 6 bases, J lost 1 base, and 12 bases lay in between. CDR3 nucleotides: TGTGCCACCAGTCCCCGGGCGGCCCAAGAGACCCAGTACTTC. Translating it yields CATSPRAAQETQYF.

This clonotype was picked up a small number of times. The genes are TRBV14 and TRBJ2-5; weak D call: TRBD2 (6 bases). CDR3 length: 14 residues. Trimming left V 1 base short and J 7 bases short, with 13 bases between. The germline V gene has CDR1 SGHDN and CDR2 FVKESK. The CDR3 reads CASSQVSGGGTQYF. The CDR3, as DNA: TGTGCCAGCAGCCAAGTCTCCGGGGGTGGGACCCAGTACTTC.

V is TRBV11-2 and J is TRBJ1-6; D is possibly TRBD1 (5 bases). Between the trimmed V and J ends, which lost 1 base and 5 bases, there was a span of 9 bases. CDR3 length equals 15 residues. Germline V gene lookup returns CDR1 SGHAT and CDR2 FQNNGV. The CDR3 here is CASSLAGPNNSPLHF. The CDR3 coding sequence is TGTGCCAGCAGCTTAGCGGGACCGAATAATTCACCCCTCCACTTT.

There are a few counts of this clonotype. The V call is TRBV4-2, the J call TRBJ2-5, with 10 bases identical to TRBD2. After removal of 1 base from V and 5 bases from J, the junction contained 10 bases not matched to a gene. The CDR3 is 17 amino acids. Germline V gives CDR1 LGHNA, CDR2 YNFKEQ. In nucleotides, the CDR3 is TGTGCCAGCAGCCAAGGGGCCCTAGCGGGAGATTCGGAGACCCAGTACTTC. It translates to CASSQGALAGDSETQYF.

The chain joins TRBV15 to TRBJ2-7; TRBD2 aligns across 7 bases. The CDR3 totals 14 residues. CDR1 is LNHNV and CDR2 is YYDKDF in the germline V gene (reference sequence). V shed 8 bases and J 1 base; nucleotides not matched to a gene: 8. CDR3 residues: CATAQRGLSYEQYF. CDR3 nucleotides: TGTGCCACCGCACAGCGGGGTTTATCCTACGAGCAGTACTTC. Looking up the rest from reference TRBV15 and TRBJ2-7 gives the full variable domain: DAMVIQNPRYQVTQFGKPVTLSCSQTLNHNVMYWYQQKSSQAPKLLFHYYDKDFNNEADTPDNFQSRRPNTSFCFLDIRSPGLGDTAMYLCATAQRGLSYEQYFGPGTRLTVT.

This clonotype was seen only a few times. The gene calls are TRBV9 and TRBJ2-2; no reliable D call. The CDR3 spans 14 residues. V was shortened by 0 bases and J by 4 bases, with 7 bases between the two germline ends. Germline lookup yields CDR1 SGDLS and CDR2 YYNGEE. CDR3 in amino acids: CASSVGRFTGELFF. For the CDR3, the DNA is TGTGCCAGCAGCGTAGGACGTTTCACCGGGGAGCTGTTTTTT.

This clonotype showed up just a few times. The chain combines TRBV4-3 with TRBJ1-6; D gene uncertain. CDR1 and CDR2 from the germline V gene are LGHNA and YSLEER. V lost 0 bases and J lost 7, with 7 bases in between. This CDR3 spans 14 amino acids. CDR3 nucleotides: TGCGCCAGCAGCCAAGACTCCCGGAATTCACCCCTCCACTTT. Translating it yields CASSQDSRNSPLHF.

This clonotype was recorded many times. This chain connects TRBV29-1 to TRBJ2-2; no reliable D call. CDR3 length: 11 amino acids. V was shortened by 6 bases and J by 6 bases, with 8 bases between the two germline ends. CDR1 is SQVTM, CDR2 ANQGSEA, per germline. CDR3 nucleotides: TGCAGCGTCATGGTCGCCGGGGAGCTGTTTTTT. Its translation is CSVMVAGELFF.

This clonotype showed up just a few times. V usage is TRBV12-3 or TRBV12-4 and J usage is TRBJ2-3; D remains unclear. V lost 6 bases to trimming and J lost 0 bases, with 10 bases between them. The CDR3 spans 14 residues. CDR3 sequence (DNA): TGTGCCAGCAGGCGCTCAACTAGCACAGATACGCAGTATTTT. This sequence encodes CASRRSTSTDTQYF.

CDR3: CAIKGGGNTEAFF. Written as DNA, the CDR3 is TGTGCCATCAAGGGGGGGGGGAACACTGAAGCTTTCTTT. The chain is built from TRBV10-3 and TRBJ1-1; D may be TRBD1 (6 bases). Germline V gene sequence: CDR1 ENHRY, CDR2 SYGVKD. V was shortened by 7 bases and J by 1 base, with 10 bases between the two germline ends. This CDR3 region has 13 residues.

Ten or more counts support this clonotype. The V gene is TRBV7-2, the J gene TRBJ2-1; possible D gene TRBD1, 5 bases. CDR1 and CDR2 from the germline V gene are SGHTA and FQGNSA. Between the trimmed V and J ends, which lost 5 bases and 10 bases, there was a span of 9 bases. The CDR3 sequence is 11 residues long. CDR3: CASSQTAEQFF. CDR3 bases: TGTGCCAGCAGCCAGACAGCCGAGCAGTTCTTC.

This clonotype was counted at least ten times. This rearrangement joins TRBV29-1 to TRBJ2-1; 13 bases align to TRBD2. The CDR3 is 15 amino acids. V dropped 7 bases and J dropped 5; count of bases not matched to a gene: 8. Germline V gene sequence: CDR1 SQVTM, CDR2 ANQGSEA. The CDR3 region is CSGGRGTSGNNEQFF. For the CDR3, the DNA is TGCAGCGGCGGCCGTGGGACTAGCGGGAACAATGAGCAGTTCTTC.

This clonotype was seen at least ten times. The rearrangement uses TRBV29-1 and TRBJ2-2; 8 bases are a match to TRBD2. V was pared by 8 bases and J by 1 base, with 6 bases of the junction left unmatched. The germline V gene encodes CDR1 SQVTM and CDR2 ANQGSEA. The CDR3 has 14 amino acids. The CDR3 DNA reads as TGCAGCACCACCCGGGGGGGGAACACCGGGGAGCTGTTTTTT. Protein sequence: CSTTRGGNTGELFF.

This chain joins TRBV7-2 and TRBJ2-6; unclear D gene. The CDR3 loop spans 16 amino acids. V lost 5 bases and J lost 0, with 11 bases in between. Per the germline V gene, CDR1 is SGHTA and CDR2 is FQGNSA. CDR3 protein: CASSQMVISGANVLTF. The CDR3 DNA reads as TGTGCCAGCAGCCAGATGGTTATCTCTGGGGCCAACGTCCTGACTTTC. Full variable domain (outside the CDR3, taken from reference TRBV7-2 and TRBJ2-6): GAGVSQSPSNKVTEKGKDVELRCDPISGHTALYWYRQSLGQGLEFLIYFQGNSAPDKSGLPSDRFSAERTGGSVSTLTIQRTQQEDSAVYLCASSQMVISGANVLTFGAGSRLTVL.

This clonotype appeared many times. Written as DNA, the CDR3 is TGTGCCATCGCGCCCCGGGAACGTGAGCAGTTCTTC. Its protein product is CAIAPREREQFF. The chain has TRBV10-3 and TRBJ2-1, with D perhaps matching TRBD2 (5 bases). The CDR3 spans 12 residues. V was pared by 8 bases and J by 9 bases, with 14 bases between. Germline V CDR1 and CDR2: ENHRY, SYGVKD.

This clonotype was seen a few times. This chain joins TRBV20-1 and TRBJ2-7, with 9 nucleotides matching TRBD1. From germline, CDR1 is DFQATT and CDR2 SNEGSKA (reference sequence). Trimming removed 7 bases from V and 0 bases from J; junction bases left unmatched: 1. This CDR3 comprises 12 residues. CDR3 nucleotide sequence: TGCAGTGGGACAGGGGACTCCTACGAGCAGTACTTC. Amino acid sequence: CSGTGDSYEQYF.